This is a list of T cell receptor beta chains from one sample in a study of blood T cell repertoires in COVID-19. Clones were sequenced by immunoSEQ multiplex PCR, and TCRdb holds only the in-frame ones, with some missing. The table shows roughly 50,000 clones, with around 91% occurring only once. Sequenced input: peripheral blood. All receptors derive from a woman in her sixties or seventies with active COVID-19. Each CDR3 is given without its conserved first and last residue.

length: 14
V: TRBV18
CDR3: ASSLASGASGNEQF

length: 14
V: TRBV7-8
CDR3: ASSSVYSGVHNEQF

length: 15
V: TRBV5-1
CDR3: ASSAQAAGLSTDTQY

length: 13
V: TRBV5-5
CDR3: ASSSPASSYNEQF

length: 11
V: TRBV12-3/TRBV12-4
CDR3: ASRTEAAHEQY

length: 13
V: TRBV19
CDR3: ASSITGTGGDEQY

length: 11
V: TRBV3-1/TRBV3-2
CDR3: ASSQVGGTEAF

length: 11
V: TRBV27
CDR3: ASSPGGGRAQH

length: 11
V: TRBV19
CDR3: ATRAASTDTQY

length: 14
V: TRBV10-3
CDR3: AIRDFLTGGWYGYT

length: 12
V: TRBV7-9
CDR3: ASSYPGQGSFYT

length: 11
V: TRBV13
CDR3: ASSLGKTSEQF

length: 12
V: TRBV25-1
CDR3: ASSRSEPNEKLF

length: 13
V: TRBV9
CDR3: ASSQAGQGNEKLF

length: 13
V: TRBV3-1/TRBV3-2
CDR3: ASSHTGTGGYGYT

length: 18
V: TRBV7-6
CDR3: ASSRLPGLAGENYQETLY

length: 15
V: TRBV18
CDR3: ASSPPVSGLDGNTIY